This TCR beta chain derives from a study of cytomegalovirus exposure and HLA in healthy donors. Study-wide background: The 550 to 800 first-cohort repertoires and the 95 to 150 validation repertoires shared the same platform, a later analysis reported. Study findings and constraints: Most TCR sequences showed up rarely, but some public TCRs showed up in many donors.

The length of the CDR3 is 16 residues. V lost 4 bases to trimming and J lost 5 bases; unmatched junction nucleotides: 5. Looked up from germline, CDR1 is SGHDT and CDR2 is YYEEEE. Clones were sequenced by immunoSEQ multiplex PCR, and TCRdb holds only the in-frame ones, with some missing. The sample lists 200,000 to 250,000 clones; around 87% were seen once. In regard to this clone: Its antigen is as yet unknown.

The clonotype comes from a woman aged 18-29 years in good health and CMV-seropositive. Source material: PBMCs. The genes are TRBV5-6 and TRBJ2-5; 16 bases match TRBD2. CDR3 sequence reads: CASSGTSGRAWETQYF. CDR3 nucleotides: TGTGCCAGCAGCGGGACTAGCGGGAGGGCATGGGAGACCCAGTACTTC.